These 29 T cell receptor beta chains share one sample of origin, sequenced in a study of T cells in Graves' hyperthyroidism and ophthalmopathy. TCR beta CDR3 regions were amplified from RNA transcripts. Carried out on the TCR CDR3, a first-round RT-PCR used the HTBI primer set. TCRdb re-analysed the multiplex PCR reads in MiXCR, keeping a single row per CDR3 protein. The table records approximately 300,000 distinct CDR3 sequences, 15% to 20% of them present only once. Sequenced sample: blood. The receptors were gathered from a man aged 25 to 40 with Graves' hyperthyroidism.

This clonotype has a count of ten or more. In DNA, the CDR3 is TGCAGTGCTAAATCAGCGGGAGCGGGAACAGATACGCAGTATTTT. Amino acids: CSAKSAGAGTDTQYF. The genes are TRBV20-1 and TRBJ2-3; 8 bases line up with TRBD2. V was pared by 4 bases and J by 3 bases, with 9 bases of the junction left unmatched. Germline CDR1 and CDR2: DFQATT and SNEGSKA (reference sequence). This CDR3 region has 15 residues.

J is TRBJ2-2 and V is TRBV12-3 or TRBV12-4, with TRBD1 as a possible D gene (5 bases). The CDR3 contains 15 residues. V was trimmed by 6 bases and J by 2 bases, leaving 13 bases between them. CDR3 coding DNA: TGTGCCAGCAGGGTGGGGCAGTTTAACACCGGGGAGCTGTTTTTT. It specifies CASRVGQFNTGELFF.

The rearrangement links TRBV7-2 to TRBJ2-7; D possibly corresponds to TRBD2 (5 bases). Germline CDR1 is SGHTA and CDR2 is FQGNSA. The CDR3 runs 16 residues. V was clipped by 6 bases and J by 2 bases, with 20 bases between them. The CDR3 DNA is TGTGCCAGCAGATTGGCGGGCGGGCTTCTAACCTACGAGCAGTACTTC. It specifies CASRLAGGLLTYEQYF.

This clonotype was seen only a few times. The junction departs from the called germline gene at one end, perhaps through a read error. J is TRBJ2-1 and V is TRBV27; the match to TRBD1 covers 10 bases. CDR1 and CDR2 (germline): MNHEY, SMNVEV (reference sequence). The CDR3 is made up of 15 amino acids. This CDR3 is CASSLSTGGLNEQFF. For the CDR3, the DNA is TGTGCCAGCAGTCTATCGACAGGGGGCTTGAATGAGCAGTTCTTC.

A note on this clonotype: The limits of the CDR3 on the DNA are not certain, so only TCRdb's listed CDR3 is given. The chain employs TRBV11-3 and TRBJ2-3; the table names TRBD2, a call not compared with the DNA. A total of 18 residues make up the CDR3, ends included. Per the germline V gene, CDR1 is SGHNT and CDR2 is YENEEA. The CDR3 loop is CASSFYICSGAGTDTQYF.

The gene calls are TRBV6-1 and TRBJ2-7; TRBD2 matches 7 bases. The J segment lost 3 bases and the V segment lost 8 bases, leaving 7 bases of the junction unmatched. There are 13 residues in the CDR3. The germline CDR1 and CDR2 sequences are MNHNS and SASEGT. The CDR3 loop reads CASFGGRSYEQYF. The CDR3, as DNA: TGTGCCAGCTTTGGCGGGAGAAGCTACGAGCAGTACTTC.

Concerning this clonotype itself: One end of the junction does not line up with germline, which may come from a read error. The rearrangement uses TRBV7-9 and TRBJ2-7, with a weak D call TRBD2 (6 bases). This CDR3 region has 12 residues. Germline V gene lookup returns CDR1 SEHNR and CDR2 FQNEAQ (reference sequence). The CDR3 loop reads CASSPGQWEEHF. In DNA, the CDR3 is TGTGCCAGCAGCCCCGGGCAGTGGGAGGAGCACTTC.

This clonotype was detected ten times or more. The chain combines TRBV5-5 with TRBJ1-1, with TRBD1 matching over 7 bases. V gave up 6 bases and J gave up 1 base; unmatched junction bases: 12. The CDR3 spans 16 residues. From germline, CDR1 is SGHKS and CDR2 YYEKEE (reference sequence). CDR3 in DNA: TGTGCCAGCATGGCAACAGGGGATTTACGGAACACTGAAGCTTTCTTT. This gives the protein CASMATGDLRNTEAFF.

Ten or more counts support this clonotype. V usage is TRBV30 and J usage is TRBJ2-5; 13 nucleotides line up with TRBD2. CDR1 GTSNPN and CDR2 SVGIG come from the germline V gene (reference sequence). With 6 bases clipped from V and 5 bases from J, the junction kept 12 bases outside the gene matches. The CDR3 has 16 amino acids. The CDR3 loop is CACSPRTSGSRETQYF. For the CDR3, the DNA is TGTGCCTGTTCCCCCCGGACTAGCGGGAGTAGGGAGACCCAGTACTTC.

The rearrangement uses TRBV4-1 and TRBJ1-2; D perhaps matches TRBD1 (6 bases). Looked up from germline, CDR1 is MGHRA and CDR2 is YSYEKL. This CDR3 spans 15 amino acids. V lost 3 bases, J lost 6 bases, and 17 bases lay in between. The CDR3 bases are TGCGCCAGCAGCCAGGGGGGCCTTCGGGGAGATGGCTACACCTTC. Translated, it gives CASSQGGLRGDGYTF.

This clonotype appeared a few times. The CDR3 coding sequence is TGTGCCAGCAGTTTCTCACCTAGAAGCTCCTACAATGAGCAGTTCTTC. It codes for CASSFSPRSSYNEQFF. The J gene is TRBJ2-1, the V gene TRBV27; the D is unclear. The germline V gene encodes CDR1 MNHEY and CDR2 SMNVEV (reference sequence). The CDR3 loop spans 16 amino acids. Trimming pared 3 bases from V and 0 bases from J, leaving 12 bases between.

This clonotype was detected only a few times. The gene calls are TRBV18 and TRBJ2-2, with 12 bases matching TRBD1. The CDR3 is 17 amino acids. Germline V gene sequence: CDR1 KGHSH, CDR2 LQKENI. V lost 3 bases to trimming and J lost 2 bases; unmatched junction nucleotides: 4. The CDR3 nucleotides read TGTGCCAGCTCACCGAGAGGGACAGGGGGCAACACCGGGGAGCTGTTTTTT. It translates to CASSPRGTGGNTGELFF. The whole variable domain, filled in from reference TRBV18 and TRBJ2-2, reads NAGVMQNPRHLVRRRGQEARLRCSPMKGHSHVYWYRQLPEEGLKFMVYLQKENIIDESGMPKERFSAEFPKEGPSILRIQQVVRGDSAAYFCASSPRGTGGNTGELFFGEGSRLTVL.

This clonotype was seen a few times. It may be a read error: a sequence one base away is much more abundant. V is TRBV5-1 and J is TRBJ2-6; maybe TRBD2 (5 bases). The CDR3 is made up of 17 amino acids. Looked up from germline, CDR1 is SGHRS and CDR2 is YFSETQ. In DNA form, the CDR3 reads TGCGCCGGCAGCTTGGGATCAGGACTCTCTGGGGCCAACGTCCTGACTTTC. This codes for CAGSLGSGLSGANVLTF.

V and J are TRBV19 and TRBJ2-1; 8 bases line up with TRBD2. The CDR3 sequence is 15 residues long. The ends lost 4 bases at V and 1 base at J; junction bases unmatched: 3. CDR1 is LNHDA, CDR2 SQIVND, per germline (reference sequence). CDR3 bases: TGTGCCAGTAGTAGATCTAGCGGGTCCTACAATGAGCAGTTCTTC. This sequence encodes CASSRSSGSYNEQFF.

This clonotype was seen a handful of times. This chain uses TRBV7-3 with TRBJ2-3; a possible D gene is TRBD2 (6 bases). Trimming shortened V by 4 bases and J by 3 bases, and 8 bases separated the two germline ends. The length of the CDR3 is 13 residues. Germline V gives CDR1 SGHTA, CDR2 FQGTGA. DNA of the CDR3: TGTGCCAGCAGCTCCGCGGGAACAGATACGCAGTATTTT. Residues: CASSSAGTDTQYF.

The gene calls are TRBV6-2 or TRBV6-3 and TRBJ2-2; D is ambiguous. There are 16 residues in the CDR3. The V gene lost 0 bases and the J gene lost 0 bases, with 8 bases spanning the gap. Germline V gene lookup returns CDR1 MNHEY and CDR2 SVGEGT. Here the CDR3 reads CASSYSNSANTGELFF. CDR3 nucleotide sequence: TGTGCCAGCAGTTACTCTAACTCCGCGAACACCGGGGAGCTGTTTTTT.

Details on this clonotype: With a much larger clone just one base away, this may be a read error. V and J are TRBV11-2 and TRBJ1-5; D may be TRBD1 (5 bases). Germline V gene data show CDR1 as SGHAT and CDR2 as FQNNGV. This CDR3 has 16 amino acids. In DNA form, the CDR3 reads TGTGCCAGCAGCTTAGTTGGCAGGGCTAGCAATCAGCCCCTGCATTTT. It is translated as CASSLVGRASNQPLHF.

The rearrangement uses TRBV5-1 and TRBJ2-3; 8 bases are a match to TRBD1. CDR3 size: 15 residues. CDR1 is SGHRS, CDR2 YFSETQ, per germline. The junction had 10 bases not matched to a gene; V was cut back by 4 bases and J by 6 bases. This CDR3 is CASSHQGAAADTQYF. The CDR3, as DNA: TGCGCCAGCAGCCATCAGGGGGCGGCCGCGGATACGCAGTATTTT.

V gene TRBV7-9 combines with J gene TRBJ2-1; 9 positions agree with TRBD2. The trim removed 2 bases at V and 4 bases at J, leaving 6 bases unmatched. The length of the CDR3 is 16 residues. Per germline, CDR1 SEHNR and CDR2 FQNEAQ (reference sequence). This CDR3 is CASSLPGLAGYNEQFF. The DNA of the CDR3 is TGTGCCAGCAGCTTACCCGGCCTAGCGGGATACAATGAGCAGTTCTTC. The complete variable domain, with remaining parts taken from reference TRBV7-9 and TRBJ2-1, reads DTGVSQNPRHKITKRGQNVTFRCDPISEHNRLYWYRQTLGQGPEFLTYFQNEAQLEKSRLLSDRFSAERPKGSFSTLEIQRTEQGDSAMYLCASSLPGLAGYNEQFFGPGTRLTVL.

Only a few counts were recorded for this clonotype. This chain joins TRBV7-3 and TRBJ1-1; D not resolved. Trimming took 3 bases from V and 5 from J, leaving 10 bases between them. Germline assignment: CDR1 SGHTA and CDR2 FQGTGA. The CDR3 length is 13 residues. This CDR3 is CASSFGEGTEAFF. The CDR3, as DNA: TGTGCCAGCAGCTTCGGGGAGGGAACTGAAGCTTTCTTT.

As for this clonotype: The junction departs from germline at one end; a sequencing error may be responsible. The gene calls are TRBV5-6 and TRBJ1-2, with a tentative D call TRBD1 (6 bases). Germline V gene lookup returns CDR1 SGHDT and CDR2 YYEEEE. CDR3 length: 13 amino acids. The CDR3 DNA reads TGTGCCAGCAGCCCGCGGGGGGGCTATGGCTGCACCTTC. Residues: CASSPRGGYGCTF.

Note on this clonotype: This may stem from a read error, because a much larger clone lies one nucleotide away. V and J are TRBV28 and TRBJ1-2; TRBD1 is a possible D gene (5 bases). From germline, CDR1 is MDHEN and CDR2 SYDVKM. V was clipped by 2 bases and J by 13 bases, with 20 bases between them. The length of the CDR3 is 14 residues. The CDR3 DNA sequence: TGTGCCAGCAGTTTAACGGGAGACAAGGGGAATTGCACCTTC. Residues: CASSLTGDKGNCTF.

This clonotype showed up many times. The chain employs TRBV2 and TRBJ1-5, with D possibly being TRBD1 (5 bases). From germline, CDR1 is SNHLY and CDR2 FYNNEI. This CDR3 is built from 15 residues. Trimming removed 6 bases at V and 9 bases at J, with 21 bases between. This CDR3 reads CASRGGTEPGRPQHF. The CDR3 DNA reads as TGTGCCAGCAGGGGGGGGACGGAGCCCGGGAGGCCCCAGCATTTT.

In this sample, this clonotype turned up many times. The chain links TRBV7-9 to TRBJ2-4; 8 nucleotides align to TRBD2. Germline lookup yields CDR1 SEHNR and CDR2 FQNEAQ (reference sequence). The CDR3 length is 18 residues. J lost 3 bases, V lost 5 bases, and 15 bases had no gene match. The CDR3 DNA sequence: TGTGCCAGCAGCCAGCGGGAAGGGCGGGAGGAAGGCAAAAACATTCAGTACTTC. The encoded protein is CASSQREGREEGKNIQYF.

V usage is TRBV29-1 and J usage is TRBJ1-1, with D maybe TRBD1 (5 bases). The V gene lost 7 bases and the J gene lost 3 bases, with 15 bases spanning the gap. This CDR3 is built from 13 residues. CDR1 is SQVTM, CDR2 ANQGSEA, per germline. The CDR3 DNA reads TGCAGCGCTGGGGGGGGAGGGTACACTGAAGCTTTCTTT. Its translation: CSAGGGGYTEAFF.

This clonotype was picked up many times. V and J are TRBV7-3 and TRBJ2-3; D is uncertain. The CDR3 has 14 residues. Germline loops: CDR1 SGHTA, CDR2 FQGTGA. Trimming took off 1 base at V and 2 bases at J, with 7 bases between the two ends. CDR3: CASSLMGNTDTQYF. The CDR3 DNA reads as TGTGCCAGCAGCTTAATGGGCAACACAGATACGCAGTATTTT.

This clonotype was seen a handful of times. The CDR3 loop reads CASGLVRVNQPQHF. Here the CDR3 DNA reads TGTGCTAGTGGTTTGGTCCGGGTTAATCAGCCCCAGCATTTT. The chain links TRBV12-5 to TRBJ1-5, with D uncertain. CDR1 is LGHNT, CDR2 FRNRAP, per germline. This CDR3 contains 14 residues. V lost 0 bases and J lost 4, with 7 bases in between.

This clonotype was counted only a few times. A much larger clonotype is one base distant, so this may be a read error. This chain connects TRBV27 to TRBJ2-7; a possible D gene is TRBD2 (5 bases). Trimming removed 6 bases at V and 6 bases at J, with 15 bases between. CDR1 and CDR2 (germline): MNHEY, SMNVEV (reference sequence). The CDR3 totals 13 residues. CDR3 amino acids: CASSPLAGCEQYF. Written as DNA, the CDR3 is TGTGCCAGCAGCCCCTTGGCGGGCTGCGAGCAGTACTTC.

The chain is built from TRBV5-6 and TRBJ2-2; a weak D match, TRBD2 (6 bases). In germline, CDR1 is SGHDT, CDR2 YYEEEE. With 5 bases removed from V and 3 bases from J, the gap between germline ends came to 14 bases. This CDR3 is built from 15 residues. CDR3 coding DNA: TGTGCCAGCAGTGGCGGGGCGGGCGACACCGGGGAGCTGTTTTTT. Its protein is CASSGGAGDTGELFF.